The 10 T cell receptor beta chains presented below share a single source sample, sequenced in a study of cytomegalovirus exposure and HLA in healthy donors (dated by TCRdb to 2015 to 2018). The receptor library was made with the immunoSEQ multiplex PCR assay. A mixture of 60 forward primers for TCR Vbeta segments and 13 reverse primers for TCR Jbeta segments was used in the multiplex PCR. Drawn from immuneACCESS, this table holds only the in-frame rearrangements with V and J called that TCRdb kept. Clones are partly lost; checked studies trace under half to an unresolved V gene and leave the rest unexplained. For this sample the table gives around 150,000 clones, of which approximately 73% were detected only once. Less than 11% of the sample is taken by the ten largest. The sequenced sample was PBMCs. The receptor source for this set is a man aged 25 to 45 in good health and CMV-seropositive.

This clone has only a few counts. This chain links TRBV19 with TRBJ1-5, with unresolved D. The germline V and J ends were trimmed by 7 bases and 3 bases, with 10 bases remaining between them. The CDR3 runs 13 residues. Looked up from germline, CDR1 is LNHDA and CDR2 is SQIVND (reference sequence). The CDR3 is CASTRQFNQPQHF. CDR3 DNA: TGTGCCAGTACCAGGCAATTCAATCAGCCCCAGCATTTT.

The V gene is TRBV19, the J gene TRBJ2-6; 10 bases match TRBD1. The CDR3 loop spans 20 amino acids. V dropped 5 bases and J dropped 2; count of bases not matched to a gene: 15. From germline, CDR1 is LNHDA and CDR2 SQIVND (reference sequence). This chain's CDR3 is CASSGQRGQGRVTGANVLTF. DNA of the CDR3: TGTGCCAGTAGTGGACAGCGGGGACAGGGGAGGGTCACTGGGGCCAACGTCCTGACTTTC.

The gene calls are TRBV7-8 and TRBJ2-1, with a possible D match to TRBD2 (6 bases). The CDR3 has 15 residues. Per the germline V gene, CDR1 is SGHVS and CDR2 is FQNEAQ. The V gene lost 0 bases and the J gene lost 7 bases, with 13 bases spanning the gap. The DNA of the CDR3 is TGTGCCAGCAGCTTAGCGCTAGCGACTTCTAATGAGCAGTTCTTC. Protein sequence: CASSLALATSNEQFF. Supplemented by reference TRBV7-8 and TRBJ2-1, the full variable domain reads GAGVSQSPRYKVAKRGQDVALRCDPISGHVSLFWYQQALGQGPEFLTYFQNEAQLDKSGLPSDRFFAERPEGSVSTLKIQRTQQEDSAVYLCASSLALATSNEQFFGPGTRLTVL.

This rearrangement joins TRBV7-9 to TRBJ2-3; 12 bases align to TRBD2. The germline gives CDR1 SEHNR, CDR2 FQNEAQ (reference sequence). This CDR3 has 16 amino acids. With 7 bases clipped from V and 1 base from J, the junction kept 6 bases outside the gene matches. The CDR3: CASTPTSGSGTDTQYF. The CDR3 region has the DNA TGTGCCAGCACTCCGACTAGCGGGAGCGGCACAGATACGCAGTATTTT.

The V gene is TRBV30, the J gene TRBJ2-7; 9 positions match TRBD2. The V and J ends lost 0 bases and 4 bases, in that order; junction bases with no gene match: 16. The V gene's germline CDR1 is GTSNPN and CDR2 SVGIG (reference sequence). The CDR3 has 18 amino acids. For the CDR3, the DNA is TGTGCCTGGAGTGTCGGGGTTAGCGGGAGAATTAATTCATACGAGCAGTACTTC. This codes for CAWSVGVSGRINSYEQYF.

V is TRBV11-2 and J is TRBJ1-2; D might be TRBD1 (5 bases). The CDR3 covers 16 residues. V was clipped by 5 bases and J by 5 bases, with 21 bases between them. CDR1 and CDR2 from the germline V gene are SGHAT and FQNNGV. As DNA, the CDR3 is TGTGCCAGCAGCCCTCTTGTGGGGGAGGATCCTTATGGCTACACCTTC. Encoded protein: CASSPLVGEDPYGYTF. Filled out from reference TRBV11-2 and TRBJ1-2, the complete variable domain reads EAGVAQSPRYKIIEKRQSVAFWCNPISGHATLYWYQQILGQGPKLLIQFQNNGVVDDSQLPKDRFSAERLKGVDSTLKIQPAKLEDSAVYLCASSPLVGEDPYGYTFGSGTRLTVV.

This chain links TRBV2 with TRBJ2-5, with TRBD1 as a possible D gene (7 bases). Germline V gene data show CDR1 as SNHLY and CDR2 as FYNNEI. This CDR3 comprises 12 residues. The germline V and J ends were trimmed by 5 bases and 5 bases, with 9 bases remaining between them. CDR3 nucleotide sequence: TGTGCCAGCAGTCAGGGGGGCGAGACCCAGTACTTC. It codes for CASSQGGETQYF.

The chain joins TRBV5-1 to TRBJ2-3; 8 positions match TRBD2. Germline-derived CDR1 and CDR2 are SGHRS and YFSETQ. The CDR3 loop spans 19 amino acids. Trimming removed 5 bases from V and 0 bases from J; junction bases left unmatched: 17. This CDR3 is CASRPGAVPIAGSTDTQYF. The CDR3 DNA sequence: TGCGCCAGCAGACCCGGGGCAGTTCCAATAGCGGGGAGCACAGATACGCAGTATTTT.

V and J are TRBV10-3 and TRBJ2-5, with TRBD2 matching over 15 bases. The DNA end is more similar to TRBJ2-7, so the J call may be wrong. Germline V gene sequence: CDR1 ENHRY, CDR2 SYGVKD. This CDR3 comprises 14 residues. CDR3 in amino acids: CAIGTSGRRDEQYF. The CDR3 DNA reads TGTGCCATCGGGACTAGCGGGAGGAGGGACGAGCAGTACTTC.

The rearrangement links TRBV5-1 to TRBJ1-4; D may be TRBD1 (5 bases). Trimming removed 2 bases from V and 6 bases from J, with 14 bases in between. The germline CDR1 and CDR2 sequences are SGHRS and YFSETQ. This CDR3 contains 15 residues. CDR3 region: CASSLLSRVDEKLFF. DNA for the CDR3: TGCGCCAGCAGCTTACTCTCCAGGGTTGATGAAAAACTGTTTTTT. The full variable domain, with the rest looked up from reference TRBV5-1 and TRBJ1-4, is KAGVTQTPRYLIKTRGQQVTLSCSPISGHRSVSWYQQTPGQGLQFLFEYFSETQRNKGNFPGRFSGRQFSNSRSEMNVSTLELGDSALYLCASSLLSRVDEKLFFGSGTQLSVL.